Below, one T cell receptor (beta chain) is given with its context. The same CDR3 can be traced to other DNA sequences in this sample. The data are from a study of cytomegalovirus exposure and HLA in healthy donors. It was with 60 Vbeta and 13 Jbeta primers that the PCR ran. Clones were sequenced by immunoSEQ multiplex PCR, and TCRdb holds only the in-frame ones, with some missing. Here the sample spans over 100,000 clones, more than 60% being singletons. After removal of 4 bases from V and 3 bases from J, the junction contained 2 bases not matched to a gene. The CDR3 has 14 amino acids. Germline V gene lookup returns CDR1 KGHSH and CDR2 LQKENI.

Sequenced material: PBMCs. The V call is TRBV18, the J call TRBJ1-5; the match to TRBD1 covers 8 bases. The receptor comes from a woman aged 40 to 50 in good health and CMV-seropositive. The DNA of the CDR3 is TGTGCCAGCTCACAGGACAGGGCCAATCAGCCCCAGCATTTT. This codes for CASSQDRANQPQHF.